This T cell receptor (beta chain) originates from a study of blood T cell repertoires in COVID-19. Study-wide background: The origin of the acute and convalescent COVID-19 samples was the United States, Italy and Spain.

Only in-frame clones appear in the TCRdb table, and some are missing; sequencing was by immunoSEQ multiplex PCR. The sample consists of over 150,000 clones, less than 90% of them appearing once. Per the germline V gene, CDR1 is SGHNT and CDR2 is YENEEA. Losses at the gene ends were 5 bases for V and 5 bases for J; bases not matched to a gene: 7. CDR3 size: 16 residues. Sequencing was carried out using peripheral blood. The clonotype was recovered from a man aged 25-45 years with acute or convalescent COVID-19. The J gene is TRBJ2-1, the V gene TRBV11-3; 12 nucleotides line up with TRBD2. The CDR3 DNA sequence: TGTGCCAGCAGCCCCCGGACTAGCGGGGCTAACAATGAGCAGTTCTTC. Protein sequence: CASSPRTSGANNEQFF.